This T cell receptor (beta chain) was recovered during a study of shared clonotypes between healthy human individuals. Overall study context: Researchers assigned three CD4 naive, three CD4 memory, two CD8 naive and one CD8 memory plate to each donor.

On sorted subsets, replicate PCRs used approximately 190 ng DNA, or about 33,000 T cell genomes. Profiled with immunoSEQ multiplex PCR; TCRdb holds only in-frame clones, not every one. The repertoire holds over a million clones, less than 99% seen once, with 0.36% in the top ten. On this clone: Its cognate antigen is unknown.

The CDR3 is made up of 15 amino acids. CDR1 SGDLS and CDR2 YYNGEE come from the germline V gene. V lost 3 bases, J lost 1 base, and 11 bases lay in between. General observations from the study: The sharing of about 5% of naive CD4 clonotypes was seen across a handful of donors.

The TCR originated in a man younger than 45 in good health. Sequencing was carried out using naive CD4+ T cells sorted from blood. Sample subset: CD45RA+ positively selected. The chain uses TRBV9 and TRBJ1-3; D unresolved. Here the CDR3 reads CASSEGRASGNTIYF. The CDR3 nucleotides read TGTGCCAGCAGCGAGGGAAGGGCTTCTGGAAACACCATATATTTT.